This is a list of T cell receptor beta chains from one sample in a study of STAT3 mutations in large granular lymphocyte leukemia. Method: immunoSEQ multiplex PCR; TCRdb's copy keeps in-frame clones and lacks some. Found here are approximately 15,000 clones, nearly 95% of them singletons; the top ten hold roughly 8.7%. Sequences were obtained from peripheral blood mononuclear cells. Receptor source: a woman aged 45-65 years with T-cell large granular lymphocyte leukemia. Some clones in this sample may be carry-over from other donors' samples. Each CDR3 is given with its conserved first and last residue. The order of the fields is clone size, D gene, V gene, J gene, CDR3 protein, CDR3 DNA. The D gene is left open where the match is weak. Clone size, where shown, is once, few, many, or a class for clones that have expanded.

clone size: -
D gene: TRBD1
V gene: TRBV5-1
J gene: TRBJ1-1
CDR3 protein: CASSFAGQPEAFF
CDR3 DNA: TGCGCCAGCAGCTTCGCGGGACAGCCTGAAGCTTTCTTT

clone size: once
D gene: -
V gene: TRBV4-1
J gene: TRBJ1-1
CDR3 protein: CASSPIWAANTEAFF
CDR3 DNA: TGCGCCAGCAGCCCCATATGGGCGGCAAACACTGAAGCTTTCTTT

clone size: -
D gene: -
V gene: TRBV7-9
J gene: TRBJ2-5
CDR3 protein: CASSLVGETQYF
CDR3 DNA: TGTGCCAGCAGCTTAGTAGGAGAGACCCAGTACTTC

clone size: -
D gene: -
V gene: TRBV4-3
J gene: TRBJ2-7
CDR3 protein: CASSQVATVSYEQYF
CDR3 DNA: TGCGCCAGCAGCCAAGTTGCCACAGTCAGTTACGAGCAGTACTTC

clone size: -
D gene: TRBD1
V gene: TRBV6-6
J gene: TRBJ1-4
CDR3 protein: CASSTRDREEKLFF
CDR3 DNA: TGTGCCAGCAGCACCCGGGACAGAGAGGAAAAACTGTTTTTT

clone size: -
D gene: -
V gene: TRBV4-1
J gene: TRBJ2-5
CDR3 protein: CASSPRGRGVRIETQYF
CDR3 DNA: TGCGCCAGCAGCCCTCGGGGTAGGGGTGTCAGAATAGAGACCCAGTACTTC

clone size: -
D gene: -
V gene: TRBV18
J gene: TRBJ2-7
CDR3 protein: CASSSEQGRGSYEQYF
CDR3 DNA: TGTGCCAGCTCATCCGAACAGGGTAGAGGCTCCTACGAGCAGTACTTC

clone size: once
D gene: -
V gene: TRBV5-1
J gene: TRBJ1-3
CDR3 protein: CASSYQGESGNTIYF
CDR3 DNA: TGCGCCAGCAGCTATCAGGGAGAGTCTGGAAACACCATATATTTT

clone size: -
D gene: -
V gene: TRBV5-1
J gene: TRBJ2-7
CDR3 protein: CASSLAGSGYEQYF
CDR3 DNA: TGCGCCAGCAGCTTGGCCGGGAGCGGCTACGAGCAGTACTTC

clone size: -
D gene: -
V gene: TRBV28
J gene: TRBJ1-2
CDR3 protein: CASSFRRGYGYTF
CDR3 DNA: TGTGCCAGCAGTTTTAGGCGGGGGTATGGCTACACCTTC

clone size: few
D gene: -
V gene: TRBV6-1
J gene: TRBJ1-1
CDR3 protein: CASRGTPAYTEAFF
CDR3 DNA: TGTGCCAGCAGGGGGACCCCGGCCTACACTGAAGCTTTCTTT

clone size: -
D gene: -
V gene: TRBV9
J gene: TRBJ2-7
CDR3 protein: CASSVVGTHFYEQYF
CDR3 DNA: TGTGCCAGCAGCGTAGTGGGGACCCACTTTTACGAGCAGTACTTC

clone size: -
D gene: TRBD2
V gene: TRBV27
J gene: TRBJ2-7
CDR3 protein: CASRREGFGYEQYF
CDR3 DNA: TGTGCCAGCAGGCGGGAGGGCTTTGGCTACGAGCAGTACTTC

clone size: -
D gene: -
V gene: TRBV5-5
J gene: TRBJ2-1
CDR3 protein: CASSFGGSYNEQFF
CDR3 DNA: TGTGCCAGCAGCTTCGGGGGTTCCTACAATGAGCAGTTCTTC

clone size: -
D gene: TRBD2
V gene: TRBV13
J gene: TRBJ2-1
CDR3 protein: CASSAVTSGRWSEQFF
CDR3 DNA: TGTGCCAGCAGCGCCGTTACTAGCGGGAGATGGAGTGAGCAGTTCTTC

clone size: -
D gene: -
V gene: TRBV5-1
J gene: TRBJ2-7
CDR3 protein: CASSLAASVGEQYF
CDR3 DNA: TGCGCCAGCAGCTTGGCAGCTTCTGTGGGCGAGCAGTACTTC

clone size: -
D gene: -
V gene: TRBV7-9
J gene: TRBJ2-2
CDR3 protein: CASSSTPLYSGHSPGELFF
CDR3 DNA: TGTGCCAGCAGCTCCACCCCCCTATATAGCGGCCACAGCCCCGGGGAGCTGTTTTTT

clone size: -
D gene: -
V gene: TRBV18
J gene: TRBJ1-4
CDR3 protein: CASSPPGMEGEKLFF
CDR3 DNA: TGTGCCAGCTCACCACCAGGGATGGAGGGTGAAAAACTGTTTTTT

clone size: -
D gene: -
V gene: TRBV5-1
J gene: TRBJ2-7
CDR3 protein: CASSLAEGYEQYF
CDR3 DNA: TGCGCCAGCAGCTTGGCCGAGGGATACGAGCAGTACTTC

clone size: once
D gene: TRBD2
V gene: TRBV18
J gene: TRBJ2-2
CDR3 protein: CASSSRTSGSAGELFF
CDR3 DNA: TGTGCCAGCTCATCGAGGACTAGCGGGAGTGCCGGGGAGCTGTTTTTT

clone size: once
D gene: -
V gene: TRBV29-1
J gene: TRBJ2-2
CDR3 protein: CSGATSLGDGELFF
CDR3 DNA: TGCAGCGGTGCGACCTCCCTTGGGGACGGGGAGCTGTTTTTT

clone size: once
D gene: TRBD2
V gene: TRBV7-9
J gene: TRBJ2-5
CDR3 protein: CASSLLAGGPRQETQYF
CDR3 DNA: TGTGCCAGCAGCTTACTAGCGGGAGGGCCAAGACAAGAGACCCAGTACTTC

clone size: once
D gene: -
V gene: TRBV27
J gene: TRBJ2-2
CDR3 protein: CASSFFVNTGELFF
CDR3 DNA: TGTGCCAGCAGTTTTTTCGTTAACACCGGGGAGCTGTTTTTT

clone size: -
D gene: -
V gene: TRBV18
J gene: TRBJ2-7
CDR3 protein: CASSPSAGTYEQYF
CDR3 DNA: TGTGCCAGCTCACCAAGCGCCGGAACCTACGAGCAGTACTTC

clone size: -
D gene: -
V gene: TRBV30
J gene: TRBJ1-2
CDR3 protein: CAWSKDHSSLRGYTF
CDR3 DNA: TGTGCCTGGAGTAAGGACCACTCAAGTTTACGAGGCTACACCTTC

clone size: once
D gene: -
V gene: TRBV7-3
J gene: TRBJ2-1
CDR3 protein: CASSRLALVDEQFF
CDR3 DNA: TGTGCCAGCAGCCGGCTAGCCCTAGTGGATGAGCAGTTCTTC

clone size: -
D gene: -
V gene: TRBV4-1
J gene: TRBJ2-7
CDR3 protein: CASSPLTITSLQYF
CDR3 DNA: TGCGCCAGCAGCCCCCTCACAATCACGAGCCTACAGTACTTC

clone size: -
D gene: -
V gene: TRBV5-1
J gene: TRBJ2-2
CDR3 protein: CASSQDFGGGGELFF
CDR3 DNA: TGCGCCAGCAGCCAAGACTTCGGGGGTGGCGGGGAGCTGTTTTTT

clone size: -
D gene: -
V gene: TRBV6-6
J gene: TRBJ1-2
CDR3 protein: CASSYTNSYGYTF
CDR3 DNA: TGTGCCAGCAGTTACACAAACAGCTATGGCTACACCTTC

clone size: -
D gene: -
V gene: TRBV10-3
J gene: TRBJ1-3
CDR3 protein: CAISDRVSGNTIYF
CDR3 DNA: TGTGCCATCAGTGACAGGGTCTCTGGAAACACCATATATTTT

clone size: -
D gene: TRBD1
V gene: TRBV7-2
J gene: TRBJ1-2
CDR3 protein: CASSPEGQGFSYTF
CDR3 DNA: TGTGCCAGCAGCCCGGAGGGACAGGGGTTTAGCTACACCTTC

clone size: once
D gene: TRBD2
V gene: TRBV27
J gene: TRBJ2-3
CDR3 protein: CASSVGTSGPGTQYF
CDR3 DNA: TGTGCCAGCAGTGTTGGGACTAGCGGACCAGGTACGCAGTATTTT

clone size: -
D gene: -
V gene: TRBV2
J gene: TRBJ2-2
CDR3 protein: CASRGTSNTGELFF
CDR3 DNA: TGTGCCAGCAGAGGGACCTCAAACACCGGGGAGCTGTTTTTT

clone size: -
D gene: -
V gene: TRBV29-1
J gene: TRBJ2-1
CDR3 protein: CSVEDTRRLEQFF
CDR3 DNA: TGCAGCGTTGAAGATACAAGGAGGCTTGAGCAGTTCTTC

clone size: -
D gene: -
V gene: TRBV18
J gene: TRBJ2-5
CDR3 protein: CASSPDHQETQYF
CDR3 DNA: TGTGCCAGCTCACCGGACCATCAAGAGACCCAGTACTTC

clone size: -
D gene: TRBD1
V gene: TRBV2
J gene: TRBJ2-5
CDR3 protein: CASRTGRETQYF
CDR3 DNA: TGTGCCAGCAGGACAGGGAGAGAGACCCAGTACTTC

clone size: -
D gene: -
V gene: TRBV7-2
J gene: TRBJ2-3
CDR3 protein: CASSRSLAVSTDTQYF
CDR3 DNA: TGTGCCAGCAGCCGTTCCTTGGCGGTGTCCACAGATACGCAGTATTTT

clone size: -
D gene: TRBD2
V gene: TRBV11-2
J gene: TRBJ2-2
CDR3 protein: CASRGSGNRHPGELFF
CDR3 DNA: TGTGCCAGCAGAGGTAGCGGGAATCGGCACCCCGGGGAGCTGTTTTTT

clone size: -
D gene: -
V gene: TRBV19
J gene: TRBJ1-1
CDR3 protein: CASRPDVWYPEAFF
CDR3 DNA: TGTGCCAGTAGACCTGATGTTTGGTACCCTGAAGCTTTCTTT

clone size: -
D gene: -
V gene: TRBV28
J gene: TRBJ1-5
CDR3 protein: CASRGGAGQPQHF
CDR3 DNA: TGTGCCAGCCGGGGGGGGGCAGGTCAGCCCCAGCATTTT

clone size: once
D gene: -
V gene: TRBV5-1
J gene: TRBJ2-7
CDR3 protein: CASRLPGGYEQYF
CDR3 DNA: TGCGCCAGCAGATTGCCCGGGGGCTACGAGCAGTACTTC

clone size: -
D gene: -
V gene: TRBV27
J gene: TRBJ2-7
CDR3 protein: CASSLKVSYEQYF
CDR3 DNA: TGTGCCAGCAGTTTAAAAGTTTCCTACGAGCAGTACTTC

clone size: -
D gene: TRBD1
V gene: TRBV27
J gene: TRBJ2-7
CDR3 protein: CASSRGKEQYF
CDR3 DNA: TGTGCCAGCAGCAGGGGGAAAGAGCAGTACTTC

clone size: once
D gene: TRBD2
V gene: TRBV5-1
J gene: TRBJ2-2
CDR3 protein: CASSRLALNTGELFF
CDR3 DNA: TGCGCCAGCAGCCGACTAGCGCTAAACACCGGGGAGCTGTTTTTT

clone size: once
D gene: -
V gene: TRBV29-1
J gene: TRBJ1-2
CDR3 protein: CSGAEGSYGYTF
CDR3 DNA: TGCAGCGGGGCGGAAGGGAGCTATGGCTACACCTTC